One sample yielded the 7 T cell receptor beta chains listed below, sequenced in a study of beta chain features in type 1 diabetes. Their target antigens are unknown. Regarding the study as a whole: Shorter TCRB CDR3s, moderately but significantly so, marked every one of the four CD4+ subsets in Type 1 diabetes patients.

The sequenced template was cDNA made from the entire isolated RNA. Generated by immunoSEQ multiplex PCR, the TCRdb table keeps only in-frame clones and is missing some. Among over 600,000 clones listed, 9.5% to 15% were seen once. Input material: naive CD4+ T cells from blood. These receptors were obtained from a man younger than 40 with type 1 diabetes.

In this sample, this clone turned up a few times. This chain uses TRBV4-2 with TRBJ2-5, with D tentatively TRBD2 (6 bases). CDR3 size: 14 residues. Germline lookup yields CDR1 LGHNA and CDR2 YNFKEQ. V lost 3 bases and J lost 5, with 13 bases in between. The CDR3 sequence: CASSQTWGRETQYF. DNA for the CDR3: TGTGCCAGCAGCCAGACCTGGGGGAGGGAGACCCAGTACTTC.

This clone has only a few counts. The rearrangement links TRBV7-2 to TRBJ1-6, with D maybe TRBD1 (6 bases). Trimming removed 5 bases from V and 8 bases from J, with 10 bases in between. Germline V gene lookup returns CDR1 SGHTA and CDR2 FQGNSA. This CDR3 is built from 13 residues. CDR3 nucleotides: TGTGCCAGCAGCGCCCGACAGGATTCACCCCTCCACTTT. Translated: CASSARQDSPLHF.

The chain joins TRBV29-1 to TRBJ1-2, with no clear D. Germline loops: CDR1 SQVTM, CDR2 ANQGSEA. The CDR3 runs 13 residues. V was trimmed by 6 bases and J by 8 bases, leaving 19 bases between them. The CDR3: CSVRRTDGEGYTF. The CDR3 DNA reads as TGCAGCGTCCGACGGACCGATGGAGAGGGCTACACCTTC. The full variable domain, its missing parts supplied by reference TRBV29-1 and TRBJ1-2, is SAVISQKPSRDICQRGTSLTIQCQVDSQVTMMFWYRQQPGQSLTLIATANQGSEATYESGFVIDKFPISRPNLTFSTLTVSNMSPEDSSIYLCSVRRTDGEGYTFGSGTRLTVV.

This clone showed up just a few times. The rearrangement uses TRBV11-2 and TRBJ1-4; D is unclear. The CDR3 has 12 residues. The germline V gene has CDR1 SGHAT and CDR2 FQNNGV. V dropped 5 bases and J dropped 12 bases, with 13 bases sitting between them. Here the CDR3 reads CASSPPWAELFF. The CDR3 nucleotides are TGTGCCAGCAGCCCGCCGTGGGCGGAACTGTTTTTT.

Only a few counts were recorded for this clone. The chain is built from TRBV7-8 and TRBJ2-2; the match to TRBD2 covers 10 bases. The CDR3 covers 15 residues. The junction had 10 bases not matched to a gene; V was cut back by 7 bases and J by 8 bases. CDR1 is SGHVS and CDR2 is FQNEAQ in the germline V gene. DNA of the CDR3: TGTGCCAGCAAGAAGCGGGGGGGCCTGGCTGGGGAGCTGTTTTTT. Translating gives CASKKRGGLAGELFF.

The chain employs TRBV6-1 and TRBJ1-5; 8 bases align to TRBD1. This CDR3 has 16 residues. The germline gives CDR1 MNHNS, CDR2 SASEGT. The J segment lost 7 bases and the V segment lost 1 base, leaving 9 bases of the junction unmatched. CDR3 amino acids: CASSEVQRQGKQPQHF. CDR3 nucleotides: TGTGCCAGCAGTGAAGTTCAAAGACAGGGGAAACAGCCCCAGCATTTT.

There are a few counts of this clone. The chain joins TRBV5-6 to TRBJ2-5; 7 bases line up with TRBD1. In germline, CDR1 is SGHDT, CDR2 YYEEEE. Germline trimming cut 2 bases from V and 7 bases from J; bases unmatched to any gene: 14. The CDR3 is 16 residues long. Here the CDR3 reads CASSLWTGQASGTQYF. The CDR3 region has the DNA TGTGCCAGCAGCTTATGGACAGGCCAGGCCTCAGGGACCCAGTACTTC.